The sequence of this TCR beta chain was determined in a study of blood T cell repertoires in COVID-19. Participant-reported clinical history was the basis for cohort assignment. Profiling relied on immunoSEQ multiplex PCR, and the TCRdb table lists in-frame clones only, not all of them. Of 250,000 to 350,000 clones listed, almost 90% are singletons. The CDR3 is made up of 16 amino acids. The V end lost 1 base, the J end lost 0 bases, and 13 bases lay between the germline ends. Germline-derived CDR1 and CDR2 are SGHTA and FQGNSA. The sample consisted of PBMCs or T cells enriched from blood (not recorded which). This receptor was taken from a woman aged 18-30 years with acute COVID-19. The rearrangement uses TRBV7-2 and TRBJ2-7; TRBD1 might be the D (5 bases). As DNA, the CDR3 is TGTGCCAGCAGCTTAGGTGTGACAGAGAGCTCCTACGAGCAGTACTTC. Translation gives CASSLGVTESSYEQYF.